The T cell receptor beta chain under discussion was sequenced for a study of control samples from healthy donors and cancer patients. V lost 0 bases to trimming and J lost 3 bases, with 3 bases between them. This CDR3 comprises 12 residues. Germline CDR1 LNHNV, CDR2 YYDKDF (reference sequence). TCRdb keeps only in-frame clones here, not all; method: immunoSEQ multiplex PCR. In the table there are roughly 120,000 clones, around 92% of which are singletons. The specimen sequenced was blood. The origin of this receptor is a man aged 50-60 years in good health. The gene calls are TRBV15 and TRBJ2-7, with D unclear. CDR3 region: CATSREHYEQYF. CDR3 coding DNA: TGTGCCACCAGCAGAGAACACTACGAGCAGTACTTC.